The sequence of this T cell receptor (beta chain) was determined in a study of T cell repertoires in cytomegalovirus infection. About the study: The study used recently identified HLA-C-restricted and well-studied HLA-B-restricted CMV epitopes. Public TCR beta signatures were indicative of both CMV infection and a matching HLA type. General study findings and limits: CMV-specific TCR beta clonotypes restricted by HLA-C were the ones dominating the ex vivo response.

Germline V gene sequence: CDR1 SNHLY, CDR2 FYNNEI. The CDR3 length is 13 residues. Between the trimmed V and J ends, which lost 5 bases and 3 bases, there was a span of 5 bases. TCRdb re-called the reads with MiXCR, one entry per CDR3 protein. In the table there are under 450,000 distinct CDR3 sequences, about 35% of which are singletons. Notes on this clonotype: Its antigen remains unidentified.

The source was cultured PBMCs, collected from culture after CMV antigen stimulation. The TCR sequence derives from a human donor in good health (CMV status not recorded). Some clones in this sample may be carry-over from other donors' samples. The chain combines TRBV2 with TRBJ1-6; D is uncertain. The CDR3 spells CASSKDYNSPLHF. CDR3 nucleotide sequence: TGTGCCAGCAGTAAAGACTATAATTCACCCCTCCACTTT.